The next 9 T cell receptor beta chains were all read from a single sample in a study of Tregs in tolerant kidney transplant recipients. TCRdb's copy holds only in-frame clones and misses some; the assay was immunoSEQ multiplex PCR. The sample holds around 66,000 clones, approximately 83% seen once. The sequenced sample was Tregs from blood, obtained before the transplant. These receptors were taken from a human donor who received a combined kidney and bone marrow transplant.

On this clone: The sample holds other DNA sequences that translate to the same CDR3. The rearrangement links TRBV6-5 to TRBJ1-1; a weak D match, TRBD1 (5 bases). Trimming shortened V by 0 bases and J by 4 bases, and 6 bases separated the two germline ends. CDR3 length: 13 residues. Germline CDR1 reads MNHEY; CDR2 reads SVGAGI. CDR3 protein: CASSYSGGTEAFF. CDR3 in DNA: TGTGCCAGCAGTTACTCTGGGGGCACTGAAGCTTTCTTT.

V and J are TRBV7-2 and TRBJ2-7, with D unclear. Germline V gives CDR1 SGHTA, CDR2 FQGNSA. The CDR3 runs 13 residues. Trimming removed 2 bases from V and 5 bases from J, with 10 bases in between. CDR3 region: CASSLSFVDEQYF. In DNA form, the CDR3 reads TGTGCCAGCAGCTTATCCTTTGTCGACGAGCAGTACTTC.

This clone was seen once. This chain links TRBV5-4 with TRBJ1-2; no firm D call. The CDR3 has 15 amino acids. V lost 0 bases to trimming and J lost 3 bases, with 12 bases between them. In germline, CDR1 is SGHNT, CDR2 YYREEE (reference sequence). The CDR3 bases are TGTGCCAGCAGCTTGGCCTCGGACCTCTACTATGGCTACACCTTC. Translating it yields CASSLASDLYYGYTF. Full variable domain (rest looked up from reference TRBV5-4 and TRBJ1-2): ETGVTQSPTHLIKTRGQQVTLRCSSQSGHNTVSWYQQALGQGPQFIFQYYREEENGRGNFPPRFSGLQFPNYSSELNVNALELDDSALYLCASSLASDLYYGYTFGSGTRLTVV.

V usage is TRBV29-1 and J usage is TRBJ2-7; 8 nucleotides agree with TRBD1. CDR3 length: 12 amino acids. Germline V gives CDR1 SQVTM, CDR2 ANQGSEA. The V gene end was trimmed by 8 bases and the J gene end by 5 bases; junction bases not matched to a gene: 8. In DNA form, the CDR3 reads TGCAGCACCCAACAGGGGGGCAACGAGCAGTACTTC. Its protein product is CSTQQGGNEQYF.

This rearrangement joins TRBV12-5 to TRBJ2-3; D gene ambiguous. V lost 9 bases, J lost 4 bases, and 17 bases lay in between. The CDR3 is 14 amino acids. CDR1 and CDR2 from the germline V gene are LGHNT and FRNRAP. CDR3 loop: CASATIRVPDTQYF. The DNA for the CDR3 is TGTGCTAGCGCCACCATCCGGGTCCCAGATACGCAGTATTTT.

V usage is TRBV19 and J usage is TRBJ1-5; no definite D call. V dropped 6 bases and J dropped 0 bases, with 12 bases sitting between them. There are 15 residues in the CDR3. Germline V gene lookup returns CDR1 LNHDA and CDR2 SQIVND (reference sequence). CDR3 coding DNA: TGTGCCAGTAGCAAGGGATCTGTTAGCAATCAGCCCCAGCATTTT. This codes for CASSKGSVSNQPQHF. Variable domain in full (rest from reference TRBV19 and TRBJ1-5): DGGITQSPKYLFRKEGQNVTLSCEQNLNHDAMYWYRQDPGQGLRLIYYSQIVNDFQKGDIAEGYSVSREKKESFPLTVTSAQKNPTAFYLCASSKGSVSNQPQHFGDGTRLSIL.

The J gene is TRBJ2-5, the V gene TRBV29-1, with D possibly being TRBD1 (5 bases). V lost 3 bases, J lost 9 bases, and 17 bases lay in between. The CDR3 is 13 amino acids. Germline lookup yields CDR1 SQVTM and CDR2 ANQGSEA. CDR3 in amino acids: CSVEGQGIRSQYF. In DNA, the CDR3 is TGCAGCGTTGAGGGTCAGGGAATCCGGTCCCAGTACTTC.

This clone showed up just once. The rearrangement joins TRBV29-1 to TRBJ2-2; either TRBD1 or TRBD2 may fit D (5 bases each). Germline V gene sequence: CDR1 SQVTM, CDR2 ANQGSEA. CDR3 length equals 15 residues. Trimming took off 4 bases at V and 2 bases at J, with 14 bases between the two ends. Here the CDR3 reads CSVAPGRGNTGELFF. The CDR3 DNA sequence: TGCAGCGTTGCTCCGGGACGGGGAAACACCGGGGAGCTGTTTTTT.

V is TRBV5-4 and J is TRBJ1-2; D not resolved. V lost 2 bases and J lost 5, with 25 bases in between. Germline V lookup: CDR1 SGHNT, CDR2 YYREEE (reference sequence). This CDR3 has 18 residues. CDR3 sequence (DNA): TGTGCCAGCAGCTTTGAATCAGTTGTGGCGGTTTATCCTTATGGCTACACCTTC. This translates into CASSFESVVAVYPYGYTF. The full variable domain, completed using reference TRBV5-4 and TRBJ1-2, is ETGVTQSPTHLIKTRGQQVTLRCSSQSGHNTVSWYQQALGQGPQFIFQYYREEENGRGNFPPRFSGLQFPNYSSELNVNALELDDSALYLCASSFESVVAVYPYGYTFGSGTRLTVV.